The clone carrying this T cell receptor (beta chain) was observed at least ten times. As yet, its antigen is unknown. CDR1 and CDR2 from the germline V gene are SGHVS and FQNEAQ. V lost 5 bases and J lost 4; bases outside the gene matches: 15. The CDR3 totals 17 residues. This sample is part of a study of T cells in Graves' hyperthyroidism and ophthalmopathy. Study-wide findings and caveats: In the blood, most expanded thyroid clonotypes above 0.001 appeared as well. Ophthalmopathy and stable hyperthyroidism were separated by a 13 V-J model. Onset of ophthalmopathy came a median around 7.1 months after the model predicted it.

The TCR beta CDR3 regions underwent amplification using RNA transcripts as the source. First-round RT-PCR with HTBI primers amplified the TCR CDR3 region. MiXCR, applied by TCRdb to the multiplex PCR reads, yields one record per CDR3 protein. Among approximately 380,000 distinct CDR3 sequences, approximately 19% were seen once, and the ten largest hold about 4%. The source material was blood. The TCR sequence derives from a woman aged 18-29 years with Graves' hyperthyroidism. V usage is TRBV7-8 and J usage is TRBJ2-5, with 8 bases that match TRBD1. The CDR3 bases are TGTGCCAGCAGCCCACCCAGGGGGTCCAGGGGGCGAGAGACCCAGTACTTC. Translation: CASSPPRGSRGRETQYF. Complete variable domain (other parts from reference TRBV7-8 and TRBJ2-5): GAGVSQSPRYKVAKRGQDVALRCDPISGHVSLFWYQQALGQGPEFLTYFQNEAQLDKSGLPSDRFFAERPEGSVSTLKIQRTQQEDSAVYLCASSPPRGSRGRETQYFGPGTRLLVL.